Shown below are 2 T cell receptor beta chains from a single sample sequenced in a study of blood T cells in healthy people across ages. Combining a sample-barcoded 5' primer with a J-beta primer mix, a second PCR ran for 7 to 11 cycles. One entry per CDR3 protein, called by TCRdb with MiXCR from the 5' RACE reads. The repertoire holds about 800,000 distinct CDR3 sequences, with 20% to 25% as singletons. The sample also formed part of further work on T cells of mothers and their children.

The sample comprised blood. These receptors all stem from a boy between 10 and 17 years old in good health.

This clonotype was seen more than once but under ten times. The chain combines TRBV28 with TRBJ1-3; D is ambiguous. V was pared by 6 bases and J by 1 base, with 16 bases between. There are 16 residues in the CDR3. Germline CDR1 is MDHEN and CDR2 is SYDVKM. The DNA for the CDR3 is TGTGCCAGCAGGCGTCCCGTGGGCAGGTCTGGAAACACCATATATTTT. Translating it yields CASRRPVGRSGNTIYF.

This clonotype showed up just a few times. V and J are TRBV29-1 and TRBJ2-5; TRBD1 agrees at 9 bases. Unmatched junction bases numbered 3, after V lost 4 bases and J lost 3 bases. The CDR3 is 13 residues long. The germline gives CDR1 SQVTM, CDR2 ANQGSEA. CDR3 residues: CSVARDREETQYF. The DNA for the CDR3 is TGCAGCGTTGCACGGGACAGGGAAGAGACCCAGTACTTC.